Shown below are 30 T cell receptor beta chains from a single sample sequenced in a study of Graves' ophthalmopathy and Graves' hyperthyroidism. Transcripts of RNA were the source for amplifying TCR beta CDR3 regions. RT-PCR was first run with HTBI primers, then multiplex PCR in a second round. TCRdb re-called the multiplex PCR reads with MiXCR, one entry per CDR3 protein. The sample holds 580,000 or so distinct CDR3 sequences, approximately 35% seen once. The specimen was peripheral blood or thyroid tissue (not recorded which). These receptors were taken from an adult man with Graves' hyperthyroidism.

CDR3 nucleotides: TGCAGCTTAGGAAAGGGCCACGAGCAGTACTTC. Translation gives CSLGKGHEQYF. This chain connects TRBV29-1 to TRBJ2-7, with no clear D. V lost 8 bases and J lost 5, with 13 bases in between. The CDR3 loop spans 11 amino acids. Germline V gives CDR1 SQVTM, CDR2 ANQGSEA.

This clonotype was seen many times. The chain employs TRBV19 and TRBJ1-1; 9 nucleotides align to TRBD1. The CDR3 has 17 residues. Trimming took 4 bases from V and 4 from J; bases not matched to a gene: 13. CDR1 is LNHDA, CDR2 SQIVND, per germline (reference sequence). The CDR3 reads CASSKGQGIGGGTEAFF. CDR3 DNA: TGTGCCAGTAGTAAGGGACAGGGAATAGGAGGTGGCACTGAAGCTTTCTTT.

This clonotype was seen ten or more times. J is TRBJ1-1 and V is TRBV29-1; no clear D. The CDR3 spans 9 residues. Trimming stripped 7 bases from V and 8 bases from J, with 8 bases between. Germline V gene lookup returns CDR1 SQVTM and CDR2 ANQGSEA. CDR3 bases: TGCAGCGAATCCCACGAAGCTTTCTTT. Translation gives CSESHEAFF.

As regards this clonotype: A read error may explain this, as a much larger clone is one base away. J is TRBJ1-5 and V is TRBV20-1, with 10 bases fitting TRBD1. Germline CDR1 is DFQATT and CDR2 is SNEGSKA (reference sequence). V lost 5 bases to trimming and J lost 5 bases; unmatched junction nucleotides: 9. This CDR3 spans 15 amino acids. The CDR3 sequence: CSAGRPGQGHQPQHF. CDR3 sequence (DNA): TGCAGTGCTGGTAGACCGGGACAGGGGCATCAGCCCCAGCATTTT.

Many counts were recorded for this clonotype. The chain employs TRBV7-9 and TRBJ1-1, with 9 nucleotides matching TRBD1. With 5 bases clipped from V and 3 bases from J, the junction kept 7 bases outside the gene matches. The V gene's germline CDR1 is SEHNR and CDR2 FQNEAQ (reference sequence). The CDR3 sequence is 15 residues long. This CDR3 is CASSPHRGRDTEAFF. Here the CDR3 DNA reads TGTGCCAGCAGCCCACACAGGGGGCGTGACACTGAAGCTTTCTTT. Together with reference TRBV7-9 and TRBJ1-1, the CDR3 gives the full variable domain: DTGVSQNPRHKITKRGQNVTFRCDPISEHNRLYWYRQTLGQGPEFLTYFQNEAQLEKSRLLSDRFSAERPKGSFSTLEIQRTEQGDSAMYLCASSPHRGRDTEAFFGQGTRLTVV.

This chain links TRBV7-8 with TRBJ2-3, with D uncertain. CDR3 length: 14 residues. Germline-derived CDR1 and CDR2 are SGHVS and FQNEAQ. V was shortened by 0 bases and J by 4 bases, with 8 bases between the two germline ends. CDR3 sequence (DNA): TGTGCCAGCAGCTTAGCGCACGGTGCAGATACGCAGTATTTT. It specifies CASSLAHGADTQYF.

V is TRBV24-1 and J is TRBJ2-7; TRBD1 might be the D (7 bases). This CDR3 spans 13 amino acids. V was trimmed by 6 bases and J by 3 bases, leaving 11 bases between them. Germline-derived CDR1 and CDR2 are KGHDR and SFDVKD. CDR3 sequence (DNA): TGTGCCACCAGTCGACAGGGAGGCTACGAGCAGTACTTC. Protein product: CATSRQGGYEQYF.

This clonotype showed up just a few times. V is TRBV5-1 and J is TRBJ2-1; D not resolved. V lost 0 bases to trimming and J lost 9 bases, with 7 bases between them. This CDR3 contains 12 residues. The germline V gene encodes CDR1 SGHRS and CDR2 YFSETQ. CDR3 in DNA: TGCGCCAGCAGCTTGGATAGAACTGAGCAGTTCTTC. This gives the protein CASSLDRTEQFF. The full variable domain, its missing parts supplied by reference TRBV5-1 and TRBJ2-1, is KAGVTQTPRYLIKTRGQQVTLSCSPISGHRSVSWYQQTPGQGLQFLFEYFSETQRNKGNFPGRFSGRQFSNSRSEMNVSTLELGDSALYLCASSLDRTEQFFGPGTRLTVL.

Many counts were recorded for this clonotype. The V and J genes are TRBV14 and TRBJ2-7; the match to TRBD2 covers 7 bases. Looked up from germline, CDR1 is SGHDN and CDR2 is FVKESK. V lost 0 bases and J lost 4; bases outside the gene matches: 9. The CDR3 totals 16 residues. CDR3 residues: CASSQDPWEGLYEQYF. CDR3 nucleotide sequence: TGTGCCAGCAGCCAAGATCCGTGGGAGGGCCTATACGAGCAGTACTTC. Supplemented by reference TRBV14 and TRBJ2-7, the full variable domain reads EAGVTQFPSHSVIEKGQTVTLRCDPISGHDNLYWYRRVMGKEIKFLLHFVKESKQDESGMPNNRFLAERTGGTYSTLKVQPAELEDSGVYFCASSQDPWEGLYEQYFGPGTRLTVT.

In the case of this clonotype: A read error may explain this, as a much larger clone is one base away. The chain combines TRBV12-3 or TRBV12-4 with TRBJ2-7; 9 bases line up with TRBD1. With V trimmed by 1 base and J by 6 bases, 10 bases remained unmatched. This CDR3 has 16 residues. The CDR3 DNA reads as TGTGCCAGCAGTTTAGGACAGGGGGTGGCCTACTGCGAGCAGTACTTC. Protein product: CASSLGQGVAYCEQYF.

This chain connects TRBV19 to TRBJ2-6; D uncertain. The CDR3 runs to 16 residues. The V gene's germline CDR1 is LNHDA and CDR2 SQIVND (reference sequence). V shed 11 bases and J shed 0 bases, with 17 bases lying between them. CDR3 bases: TGTGCCTGGAGTGTAAAGGGCGGCTCTGGGGCCAACGTCCTGACTTTC. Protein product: CAWSVKGGSGANVLTF. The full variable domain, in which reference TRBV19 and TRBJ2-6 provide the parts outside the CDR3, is DGGITQSPKYLFRKEGQNVTLSCEQNLNHDAMYWYRQDPGQGLRLIYYSQIVNDFQKGDIAEGYSVSREKKESFPLTVTSAQKNPTAFYLCAWSVKGGSGANVLTFGAGSRLTVL.

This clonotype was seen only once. The CDR3 is CASSQDRRTNYGYTF. Here the CDR3 DNA reads TGTGCCAGCAGCCAAGACCGACGGACTAACTATGGCTACACCTTC. The gene calls are TRBV14 and TRBJ1-2, with no clear D. Germline V CDR1 and CDR2: SGHDN, FVKESK. This CDR3 has 15 amino acids. V was cut by 0 bases and J by 0 bases, with 8 bases left in between.

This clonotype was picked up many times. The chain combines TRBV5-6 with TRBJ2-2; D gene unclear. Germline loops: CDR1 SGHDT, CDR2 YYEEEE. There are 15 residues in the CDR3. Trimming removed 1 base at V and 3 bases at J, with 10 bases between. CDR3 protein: CASSLRQTYTGELFF. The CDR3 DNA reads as TGTGCCAGCAGCTTGAGGCAGACATACACCGGGGAGCTGTTTTTT.

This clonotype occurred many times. For the CDR3, the DNA is TGTGCCAGCAGTTACGAGGGGAATGGGAATGAAAAACTGTTTTTT. Residues: CASSYEGNGNEKLFF. The chain is built from TRBV6-5 and TRBJ1-4, with D possibly being TRBD1 (5 bases). Germline V gene sequence: CDR1 MNHEY, CDR2 SVGAGI. The CDR3 length is 15 residues. V lost 2 bases and J lost 5, with 12 bases in between.

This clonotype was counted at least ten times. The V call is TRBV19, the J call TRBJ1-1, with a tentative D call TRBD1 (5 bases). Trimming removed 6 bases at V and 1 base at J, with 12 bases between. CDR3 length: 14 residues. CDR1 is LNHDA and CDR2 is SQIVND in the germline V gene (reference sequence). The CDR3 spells CASRTPGWNTEAFF. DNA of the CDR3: TGTGCCAGTAGGACCCCAGGGTGGAACACTGAAGCTTTCTTT.

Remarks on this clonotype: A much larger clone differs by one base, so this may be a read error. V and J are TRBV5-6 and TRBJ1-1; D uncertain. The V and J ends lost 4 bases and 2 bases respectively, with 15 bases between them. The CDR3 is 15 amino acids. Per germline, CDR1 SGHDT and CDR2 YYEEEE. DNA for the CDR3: TGTGCCAGCAGCCTCTTAGCACGGAGAAACACTGAAGCTTTCTTT. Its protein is CASSLLARRNTEAFF.

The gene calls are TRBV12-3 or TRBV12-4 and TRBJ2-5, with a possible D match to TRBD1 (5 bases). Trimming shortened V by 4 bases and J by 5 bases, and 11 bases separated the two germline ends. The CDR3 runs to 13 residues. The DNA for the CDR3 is TGTGCCAGCAGTTGGCAGGGTTTGGAGACCCAGTACTTC. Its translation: CASSWQGLETQYF.

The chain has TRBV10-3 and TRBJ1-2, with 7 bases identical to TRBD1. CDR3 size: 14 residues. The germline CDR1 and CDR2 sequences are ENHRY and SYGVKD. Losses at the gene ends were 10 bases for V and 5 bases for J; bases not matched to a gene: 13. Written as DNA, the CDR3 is TGTGCCACCCAGACAGGGTTACGGTCATATGGCTACACCTTC. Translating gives CATQTGLRSYGYTF.

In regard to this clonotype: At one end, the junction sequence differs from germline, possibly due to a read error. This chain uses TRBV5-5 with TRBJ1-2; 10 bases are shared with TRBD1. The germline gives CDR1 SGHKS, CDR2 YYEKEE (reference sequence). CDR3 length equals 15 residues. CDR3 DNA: TGCGCCAGCAGCACGGGACAGGGGCCTAACTATGGCTACACCTTC. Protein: CASSTGQGPNYGYTF.

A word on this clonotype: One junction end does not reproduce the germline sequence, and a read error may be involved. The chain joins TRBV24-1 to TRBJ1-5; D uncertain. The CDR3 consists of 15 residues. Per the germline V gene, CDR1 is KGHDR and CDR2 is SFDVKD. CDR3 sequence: CATSWTSGPNEPQHF. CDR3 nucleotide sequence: TGTGCCACCAGTTGGACTAGCGGGCCCAATGAGCCCCAGCATTTT.

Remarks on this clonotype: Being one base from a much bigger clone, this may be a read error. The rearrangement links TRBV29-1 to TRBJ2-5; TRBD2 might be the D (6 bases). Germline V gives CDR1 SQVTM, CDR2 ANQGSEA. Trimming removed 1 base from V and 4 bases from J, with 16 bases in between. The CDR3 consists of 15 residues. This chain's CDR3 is CSVEVPARGGETQYF. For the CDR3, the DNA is TGCAGCGTTGAAGTTCCGGCAAGGGGAGGAGAGACCCAGTACTTC.

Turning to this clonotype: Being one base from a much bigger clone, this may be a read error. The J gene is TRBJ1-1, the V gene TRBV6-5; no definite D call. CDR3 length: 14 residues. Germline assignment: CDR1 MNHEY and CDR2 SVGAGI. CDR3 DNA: TGTGCCAGCAGTTACTCCTGGGAGAACACTGGAGCTTTCTTT. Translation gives CASSYSWENTGAFF.

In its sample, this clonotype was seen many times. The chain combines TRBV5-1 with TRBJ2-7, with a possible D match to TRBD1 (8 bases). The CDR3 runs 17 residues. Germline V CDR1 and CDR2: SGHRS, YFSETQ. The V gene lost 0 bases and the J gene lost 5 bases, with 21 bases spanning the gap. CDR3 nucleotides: TGCGCCAGCAGCTTGGAGTTGCGGCACAGGGGGGGCCACGAGCAGTACTTC. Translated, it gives CASSLELRHRGGHEQYF.

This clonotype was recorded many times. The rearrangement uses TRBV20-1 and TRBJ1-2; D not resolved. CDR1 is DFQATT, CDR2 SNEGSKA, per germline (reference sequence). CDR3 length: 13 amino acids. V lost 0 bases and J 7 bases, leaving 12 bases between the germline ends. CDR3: CSARDSGYAGYTF. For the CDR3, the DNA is TGCAGTGCTAGAGATAGCGGATATGCTGGCTACACCTTC.

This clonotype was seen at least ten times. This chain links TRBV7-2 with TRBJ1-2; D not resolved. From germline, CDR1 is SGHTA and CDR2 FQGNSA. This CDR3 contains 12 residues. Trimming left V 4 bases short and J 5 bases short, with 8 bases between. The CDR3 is CASSSETYGYTF. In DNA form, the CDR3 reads TGTGCCAGCAGCTCAGAAACTTATGGCTACACCTTC.

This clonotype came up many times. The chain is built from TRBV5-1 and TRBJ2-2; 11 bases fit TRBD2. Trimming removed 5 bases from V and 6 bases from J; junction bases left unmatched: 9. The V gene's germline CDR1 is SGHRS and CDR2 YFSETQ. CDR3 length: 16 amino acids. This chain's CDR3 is CASRIAGGYDPGELFF. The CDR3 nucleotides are TGCGCCAGCAGAATAGCGGGAGGGTACGACCCCGGGGAGCTGTTTTTT.

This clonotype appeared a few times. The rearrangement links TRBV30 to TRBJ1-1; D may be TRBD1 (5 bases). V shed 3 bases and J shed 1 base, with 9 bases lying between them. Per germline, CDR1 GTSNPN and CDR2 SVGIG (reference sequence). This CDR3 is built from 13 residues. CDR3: CAWSRQGNTEAFF. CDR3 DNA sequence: TGTGCCTGGAGCCGGCAGGGGAACACTGAAGCTTTCTTT.

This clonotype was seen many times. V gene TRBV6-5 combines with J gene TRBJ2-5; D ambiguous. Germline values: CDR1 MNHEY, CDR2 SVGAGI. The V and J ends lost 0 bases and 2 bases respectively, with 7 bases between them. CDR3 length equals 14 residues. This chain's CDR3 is CASSYSRFQETQYF. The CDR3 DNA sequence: TGTGCCAGCAGTTACTCGAGGTTTCAAGAGACCCAGTACTTC.

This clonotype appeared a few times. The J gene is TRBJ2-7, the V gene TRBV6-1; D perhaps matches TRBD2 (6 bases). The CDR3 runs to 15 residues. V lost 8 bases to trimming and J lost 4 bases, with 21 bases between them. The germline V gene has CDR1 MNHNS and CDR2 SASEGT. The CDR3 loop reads CASYETRGIPYEQYF. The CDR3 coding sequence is TGTGCCAGCTACGAAACCCGCGGGATTCCTTACGAGCAGTACTTC.

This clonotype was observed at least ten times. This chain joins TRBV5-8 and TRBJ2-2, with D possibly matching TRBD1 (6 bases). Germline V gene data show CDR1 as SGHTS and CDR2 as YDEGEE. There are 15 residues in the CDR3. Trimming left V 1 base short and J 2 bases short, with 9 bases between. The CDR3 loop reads CASSLSRGNTGELFF. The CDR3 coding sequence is TGTGCCAGCAGCTTGAGCAGGGGTAACACCGGGGAGCTGTTTTTT. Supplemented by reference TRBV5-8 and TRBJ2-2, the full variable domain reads EAGVTQSPTHLIKTRGQQATLRCSPISGHTSVYWYQQALGLGLQFLLWYDEGEERNRGNFPPRFSGRQFPNYSSELNVNALELEDSALYLCASSLSRGNTGELFFGEGSRLTVL.